The 25 T cell receptor beta chains given below trace back to one sample, sequenced in a study of T-cell reconstitution after alpha-beta-depleted transplantation in children. Preparation of the TCRbeta library involved a method that used unique molecular identifiers. TCRdb re-called the PCR reads through MiXCR, storing one row per CDR3 protein. The table has about 540,000 distinct CDR3 sequences, about 18% seen once. This specimen was PBMCs from the stem cell graft donor, taken from the stem cell graft. These receptors were obtained from a human donor who donated a stem cell graft to a child with acute lymphoblastic leukemia.

This clonotype was counted between two and nine times. The rearrangement links TRBV5-1 to TRBJ2-7; TRBD1 matches at 10 bases. The CDR3 sequence is 15 residues long. With 0 bases clipped from V and 5 bases from J, the junction kept 5 bases outside the gene matches. Per germline, CDR1 SGHRS and CDR2 YFSETQ. The CDR3 loop reads CASSLGDRGHHEQYF. The CDR3 DNA follows: TGCGCCAGCAGCTTGGGAGACAGGGGGCATCACGAGCAGTACTTC.

The chain couples TRBV12-3 or TRBV12-4 to TRBJ1-1; D uncertain. This CDR3 contains 13 residues. V was cut by 3 bases and J by 8 bases, with 13 bases left in between. For the CDR3, the DNA is TGTGCCAGCAGTTTTCGGGGAGGTGTGGAAGCTTTCTTT. It codes for CASSFRGGVEAFF.

This clonotype was detected a few times. V usage is TRBV5-1 and J usage is TRBJ2-1; 8 nucleotides line up with TRBD2. With 7 bases clipped from V and 4 bases from J, the junction kept 1 base outside the gene matches. Germline V lookup: CDR1 SGHRS, CDR2 YFSETQ. The CDR3 runs 12 residues. The CDR3 region has the DNA TGCGCCAGCGCTAGCGGGTACAATGAGCAGTTCTTC. Amino acid sequence: CASASGYNEQFF.

This clonotype was observed a handful of times. This likely comes from a read error, as the CDR3 has no conserved phenylalanine or tryptophan at its end. Because the CDR3's place on the DNA is in doubt, the DNA is left out and the CDR3 is given as listed by TCRdb. The chain employs TRBV6-1 and TRBJ1-2. Germline V gives CDR1 MNHNS, CDR2 SASEGT. The CDR3 contains 14 residues when both ends are counted. CDR3 protein: CASSEAHDTRRFPT.

This clonotype was detected only a few times. This chain links TRBV5-1 with TRBJ1-5; TRBD1 matches at 9 bases. The length of the CDR3 is 15 residues. From germline, CDR1 is SGHRS and CDR2 YFSETQ. After removal of 2 bases from V and 7 bases from J, the junction contained 7 bases not matched to a gene. The CDR3 DNA sequence: TGCGCCAGCAGCTTTACGACAGGGGGAGGACAGCCCCAGCATTTT. This sequence encodes CASSFTTGGGQPQHF.

The chain recombines TRBV10-1 with TRBJ2-2; 8 bases agree with TRBD2. With 6 bases clipped from V and 4 bases from J, the junction kept 4 bases outside the gene matches. In germline, CDR1 is WNHNN, CDR2 SYGVQD (reference sequence). The CDR3 extends over 14 amino acids. Here the CDR3 reads CASRASGSTGELFF. Here the CDR3 DNA reads TGCGCCAGCAGGGCCAGCGGGAGCACCGGGGAGCTGTTTTTT.

This clonotype was seen more than once but under ten times. CDR3 in DNA: TGCGCCAGCAGCACCCACACAGGGAGCTCCTACGAGCAGTACTTC. Translating gives CASSTHTGSSYEQYF. The chain employs TRBV5-1 and TRBJ2-7; perhaps TRBD1 as D (6 bases). The CDR3 length is 15 residues. The V end lost 4 bases, the J end lost 0 bases, and 14 bases lay between the germline ends. The germline gives CDR1 SGHRS, CDR2 YFSETQ.

This clonotype was detected only a few times. This sequence joins TRBV27 and TRBJ1-2; 8 bases map to TRBD1. This CDR3 is 14 amino acids long. The V gene end was trimmed by 3 bases and the J gene end by 4 bases; junction bases not matched to a gene: 4. From germline, CDR1 is MNHEY and CDR2 SMNVEV (reference sequence). The CDR3, as DNA: TGTGCCAGCAGTTTCGGACAGGGAGGCTATGGCTACACCTTC. As protein: CASSFGQGGYGYTF.

V usage is TRBV6-5 and J usage is TRBJ2-5, with 8 bases aligning to TRBD1. Germline V gives CDR1 MNHEY, CDR2 SVGAGI. The CDR3 is 15 residues long. Trimming took 1 base from V and 1 from J; bases not matched to a gene: 2. As DNA, the CDR3 is TGTGCCAGCAGTTACTATGGGACAGGCCAAGAGACCCAGTACTTC. Protein sequence: CASSYYGTGQETQYF.

The V call is TRBV19, the J call TRBJ1-1; D gene unclear. Trimming cost V 6 bases and J 5 bases, with 13 bases left between them. The germline CDR1 and CDR2 sequences are LNHDA and SQIVND (reference sequence). The CDR3 length is 13 residues. The DNA for the CDR3 is TGTGCCAGTAGCTCCTCCTACCAAACTGAAGCTTTCTTT. This translates into CASSSSYQTEAFF.

The chain is built from TRBV7-9 and TRBJ2-1; D ambiguous. The germline V and J ends were trimmed by 1 base and 11 bases, with 9 bases remaining between them. This CDR3 contains 12 residues. CDR1 is SEHNR, CDR2 FQNEAQ, per germline (reference sequence). CDR3 nucleotides: TGTGCCAGCAGCTTAGGGACGTATAAGCAGTTCTTC. It is translated as CASSLGTYKQFF.

The chain links TRBV5-4 to TRBJ2-4; D not certain. Germline V gives CDR1 SGHNT, CDR2 YYREEE (reference sequence). V lost 4 bases and J lost 3, with 11 bases in between. This CDR3 is built from 14 residues. CDR3 DNA sequence: TGTGCCAGCAGCCCAGACACGGGCAAAAACATTCAGTACTTC. Amino acids: CASSPDTGKNIQYF. Drawing the rest from reference TRBV5-4 and TRBJ2-4, the complete variable domain is ETGVTQSPTHLIKTRGQQVTLRCSSQSGHNTVSWYQQALGQGPQFIFQYYREEENGRGNFPPRFSGLQFPNYSSELNVNALELDDSALYLCASSPDTGKNIQYFGAGTRLSVL.

This clonotype was counted a single time. This sequence joins TRBV5-1 and TRBJ2-7; the match to TRBD2 covers 9 bases. The germline CDR1 and CDR2 sequences are SGHRS and YFSETQ. With 4 bases clipped from V and 7 bases from J, the junction kept 15 bases outside the gene matches. The CDR3 spans 16 residues. DNA of the CDR3: TGCGCCAGCAGCCCCATAGCGGGAGCGCTCGCCGGGGAGCAGTACTTC. Residues: CASSPIAGALAGEQYF.

The chain recombines TRBV7-9 with TRBJ2-3, with D uncertain. Trimming stripped 2 bases from V and 0 bases from J, with 12 bases between. Germline V gene sequence: CDR1 SEHNR, CDR2 FQNEAQ (reference sequence). The CDR3 loop spans 16 amino acids. In DNA form, the CDR3 reads TGTGCCAGCAGCTTAACCTCTTTTGTGAGCACAGATACGCAGTATTTT. Translation: CASSLTSFVSTDTQYF.

In this sample, this clonotype turned up once. The chain joins TRBV7-9 to TRBJ2-1; TRBD1 matches 11 bases. CDR1 SEHNR and CDR2 FQNEAQ come from the germline V gene (reference sequence). With 0 bases clipped from V and 11 bases from J, the junction kept 9 bases outside the gene matches. The CDR3 sequence is 16 residues long. The CDR3 nucleotides are TGTGCCAGCAGCTTAGCGAGACCCGGGACAGGGGGTCAGCAGTTCTTC. Amino acids: CASSLARPGTGGQQFF.

The rearrangement links TRBV5-5 to TRBJ2-3; weak D call: TRBD2 (6 bases). Germline CDR1 and CDR2: SGHKS and YYEKEE (reference sequence). This CDR3 contains 15 residues. V lost 7 bases to trimming and J lost 2 bases, with 17 bases between them. In DNA, the CDR3 is TGTGCCAGCCGGAGGGGCAGCCAATCCACAGATACGCAGTATTTT. Amino acid sequence: CASRRGSQSTDTQYF.

V gene TRBV7-2 combines with J gene TRBJ2-7; the D gene could be TRBD1 or TRBD2 (6 bases each). The CDR3 consists of 14 residues. Trimming removed 3 bases at V and 5 bases at J, with 14 bases between. CDR1 is SGHTA, CDR2 FQGNSA, per germline. The CDR3: CASSFEGGDHEQYF. DNA for the CDR3: TGTGCCAGCAGCTTTGAGGGGGGCGACCACGAGCAGTACTTC.

This clonotype was seen more than once but under ten times. The V and J genes are TRBV2 and TRBJ2-5; D is undetermined. Germline V CDR1 and CDR2: SNHLY, FYNNEI. The CDR3 runs 16 residues. V lost 6 bases, J lost 1 base, and 18 bases lay in between. The CDR3 sequence is CASSANQAQIQETQYF. For the CDR3, the DNA is TGTGCCAGCAGCGCCAATCAGGCCCAGATCCAAGAGACCCAGTACTTC.

In this sample, this clonotype turned up once. This rearrangement joins TRBV10-1 to TRBJ2-3, with 9 bases lining up with TRBD2. CDR1 and CDR2 (germline): WNHNN, SYGVQD (reference sequence). V shed 8 bases and J 0 bases; nucleotides not matched to a gene: 12. The CDR3 loop spans 17 amino acids. The CDR3: CASLRLADHPSTDTQYF. The CDR3 nucleotides read TGCGCCAGCTTAAGACTAGCGGACCACCCTAGCACAGATACGCAGTATTTT.

The J gene is TRBJ2-1, the V gene TRBV18; 11 bases are shared with TRBD2. The junction had 15 bases not matched to a gene; V was cut back by 2 bases and J by 9 bases. CDR1 and CDR2 from the germline V gene are KGHSH and LQKENI. This CDR3 has 18 amino acids. CDR3 sequence (DNA): TGTGCCAGCTCACCATTGAGCCTAGCGGGGGGTGCCGGTGGTGAGCAGTTCTTC. Translation: CASSPLSLAGGAGGEQFF.

This clonotype showed up just a few times. This chain joins TRBV5-1 and TRBJ2-1, with 7 bases aligning to TRBD2. Losses at the gene ends were 0 bases for V and 2 bases for J; bases not matched to a gene: 5. Germline CDR1 is SGHRS and CDR2 is YFSETQ. This CDR3 is 16 amino acids long. CDR3 loop: CASSLAASGTYNEQFF. CDR3 nucleotides: TGCGCCAGCAGCTTGGCCGCTAGCGGAACCTACAATGAGCAGTTCTTC.

The table lists this clonotype with a few counts. This sequence joins TRBV12-3 or TRBV12-4 and TRBJ2-5; TRBD2 might be the D (6 bases). This CDR3 region has 13 residues. V was cut by 8 bases and J by 7 bases, with 17 bases left in between. The CDR3 DNA reads TGTGCCAGCTGCCCCCGGGGGAAGGGGACCCAGTACTTC. It yields the protein CASCPRGKGTQYF.

The CDR3 spells CASRAGVAGELFF. The CDR3 DNA sequence: TGCGCCAGCAGGGCGGGAGTGGCCGGGGAGCTGTTTTTT. This chain links TRBV5-1 with TRBJ2-2; the match to TRBD2 covers 7 bases. Germline V gene lookup returns CDR1 SGHRS and CDR2 YFSETQ. The CDR3 length is 13 residues. With 5 bases clipped from V and 6 bases from J, the junction kept 4 bases outside the gene matches. The full variable domain, completed using reference TRBV5-1 and TRBJ2-2, is KAGVTQTPRYLIKTRGQQVTLSCSPISGHRSVSWYQQTPGQGLQFLFEYFSETQRNKGNFPGRFSGRQFSNSRSEMNVSTLELGDSALYLCASRAGVAGELFFGEGSRLTVL.

This clonotype was seen a handful of times. This rearrangement joins TRBV19 to TRBJ2-3; D may be TRBD2 (6 bases). Germline V CDR1 and CDR2: LNHDA, SQIVND (reference sequence). Between the trimmed V and J ends, which lost 4 bases and 0 bases, there was a span of 8 bases. The CDR3 is made up of 14 amino acids. The CDR3 DNA sequence: TGTGCCAGTAGTACCCGGGAGAGCACAGATACGCAGTATTTT. Protein sequence: CASSTRESTDTQYF. The full variable domain, completed using reference TRBV19 and TRBJ2-3, is DGGITQSPKYLFRKEGQNVTLSCEQNLNHDAMYWYRQDPGQGLRLIYYSQIVNDFQKGDIAEGYSVSREKKESFPLTVTSAQKNPTAFYLCASSTRESTDTQYFGPGTRLTVL.

This chain connects TRBV14 to TRBJ2-7, with 12 bases matching TRBD2. V trimming: 4 bases; J trimming: 5 bases; junction bases outside the gene matches: 9. The CDR3 loop spans 16 amino acids. CDR1 is SGHDN and CDR2 is FVKESK in the germline V gene. In DNA, the CDR3 is TGTGCCAGCAGCCGATCTAGCGGGAGGGTAGACGACGAGCAGTACTTC. It encodes CASSRSSGRVDDEQYF.